Listed below are T cell receptor beta chains from one sample, sequenced in a study of cytomegalovirus exposure and HLA in healthy donors. TCRdb's table, derived via immunoSEQ multiplex PCR, lists solely in-frame clones and lacks some. The repertoire consists of 150,000 to 200,000 clones, with 75% to 90% occurring once and the leading ten covering about 3.8%. Source material: PBMCs. These TCRs come from a man aged 50 or older in good health and CMV-seropositive. Both conserved end residues are part of each CDR3. Each record gives: J gene, clone size, CDR3 length, V gene, CDR3 protein. The size of a clone is reported for some rows only, either as once, few or many, or as a class for expanded clones.

TRBJ2-3 . 17 TRBV28 CASSPTPLAGGQYTQYF
TRBJ1-1 few 17 TRBV28 CASSLAPAAGLNTEAFF
TRBJ1-4 . 14 TRBV28 CASSKGQFNEKLFF
TRBJ2-5 . 17 TRBV7-9 CASSREAVIAWEETQYF
TRBJ1-1 . 16 TRBV9 CASSVAPGGKNTEAFF
TRBJ1-4 . 16 TRBV2 CASSEDRTGIGEKLFF
TRBJ2-1 few 16 TRBV7-2 CASSIWTSGRGNEQFF
TRBJ2-1 . 16 TRBV7-9 CASSPWTEWITEEQFF
TRBJ1-5 once 16 TRBV5-6 CASSFLSVEGDQPQHF
TRBJ2-7 . 14 TRBV6-5 CASRGTGGIYEQYF
TRBJ2-5 . 14 TRBV9 CASSPRTVPETQYF
TRBJ2-3 . 17 TRBV9 CASSVPLADPSTDTQYF
TRBJ2-3 few 16 TRBV7-9 CASSLPLSGGPDTQYF
TRBJ1-3 . 16 TRBV5-1 CASSGGFVGSGNTIYF
TRBJ1-6 . 16 TRBV19 CASSPLGLKGNSPLHF
TRBJ1-4 . 14 TRBV28 CASRPGGSGEKLFF
TRBJ1-5 . 14 TRBV7-9 CSSSWGGVNQPQHF
TRBJ2-3 . 13 TRBV6-4 CASSDGTSNTQYF
TRBJ2-1 . 15 TRBV12-5 CASGSGQGRNNEQFF
TRBJ2-1 . 16 TRBV9 CASSVFLAGSGNEQFF
TRBJ2-5 . 15 TRBV7-2 CASSPPGQGAQTQYF
TRBJ2-5 . 13 TRBV30 CAWSATVQETQYF
TRBJ1-2 . 15 TRBV9 CASSVEGQKNYGYTF